This is a list of T cell receptor beta chains from one sample in a study of graft-versus-host responses after intestinal transplantation. Produced via immunoSEQ multiplex PCR; TCRdb's table is partial and in-frame only. The table lists tens of thousands of clones, 94% of them singletons. The antigens of these receptors remain unknown. Sequencing used unstimulated CD4+ T cells sorted from spleen or lymph node cells, obtained before transplant. The receptor set was obtained from a human donor who was the organ donor for an intestinal transplant. Both conserved end residues are part of each CDR3. D genes are given only for firm matches. A clone size is listed for some rows: how often the clone was seen (once, few, many), or a class if it is expanded.

j_call | d_call | clone_size | v_call | cdr3_aa | cdr3_nt
TRBJ2-4 | TRBD2 | . | TRBV11-2 | CASSPRQRGHLIAKNIQYF | TGTGCCAGCAGCCCCAGGCAGCGGGGGCATTTGATAGCCAAAAACATTCAGTACTTC
TRBJ2-2 | . | . | TRBV27 | CASSLSRLSTGELFF | TGTGCCAGCAGTTTATCGAGATTAAGCACCGGGGAGCTGTTTTTT
TRBJ1-2 | TRBD1 | . | TRBV5-4 | CASSPGTGNYGYTF | TGTGCCAGCAGCCCCGGGACAGGGAACTATGGCTACACCTTC
TRBJ2-5 | . | . | TRBV29-1 | CSGLIQNSAETQYF | TGCAGCGGTTTAATACAGAATTCTGCGGAGACCCAGTACTTC
TRBJ2-1 | . | . | TRBV5-4 | CASSSRRVAMYNEQFF | TGTGCCAGCAGCTCGCGCAGGGTTGCTATGTACAATGAGCAGTTCTTC
TRBJ2-3 | TRBD2 | once | TRBV30 | CAWSGGDWRGGTDTQYF | TGTGCCTGGAGTGGCGGTGACTGGCGGGGGGGCACAGATACGCAGTATTTT
TRBJ1-2 | . | . | TRBV6-6 | CASSTPGLDHYGYTF | TGTGCCAGCAGTACGCCCGGATTGGATCACTATGGCTACACCTTC
TRBJ1-1 | TRBD1 | . | TRBV7-2 | CASSLQGARGTEAFF | TGTGCCAGCAGCTTACAGGGGGCGCGGGGCACTGAAGCTTTCTTT
TRBJ2-5 | . | . | TRBV5-1 | CASSPGLQETQYF | TGCGCCAGCTCTCCGGGACTCCAAGAGACCCAGTACTTC
TRBJ1-3 | TRBD1 | . | TRBV4-1 | CASTTGTSGNTIYF | TGCGCCAGCACGACAGGGACCTCTGGAAACACCATATATTTT
TRBJ2-2 | . | . | TRBV5-1 | CASSLSSGWDTGELFF | TGCGCCAGCAGCTTGTCGTCCGGGTGGGACACCGGGGAGCTGTTTTTT
TRBJ2-4 | . | . | TRBV6-1 | CASSENGLNIQYF | TGTGCCAGCAGTGAAAACGGATTAAACATTCAGTACTTC
TRBJ1-2 | . | . | TRBV18 | CASSLSGEGYGYTF | TGTGCCAGCTCACTATCAGGGGAAGGCTATGGCTACACCTTC
TRBJ2-3 | TRBD1 | . | TRBV11-3 | CASRSTGVADTQYF | TGTGCCAGCCGCTCTACAGGGGTGGCAGATACGCAGTATTTT
TRBJ2-7 | . | . | TRBV7-8 | CASSDPLSSYEQYF | TGTGCCAGCAGCGACCCACTAAGCTCCTACGAGCAGTACTTC
TRBJ2-7 | . | . | TRBV6-5 | CASSYSDRRGEQYF | TGTGCCAGCAGTTACTCAGACAGGCGGGGCGAGCAGTACTTC
TRBJ1-2 | TRBD1 | . | TRBV6-1 | CASTGTVDGYTF | TGTGCCAGCACAGGGACAGTCGATGGCTACACCTTC
TRBJ1-2 | . | . | TRBV6-6 | CASSYSSSWGFYGYTF | TGTGCCAGCAGTTACTCGTCGAGCTGGGGGTTTTATGGCTACACCTTC
TRBJ2-1 | TRBD2 | . | TRBV19 | CASSRQLAGGLNEQFF | TGTGCCAGTAGTCGCCAACTAGCGGGGGGGTTAAATGAGCAGTTCTTC
TRBJ2-3 | . | . | TRBV5-4 | CASSLATGIADTQYF | TGTGCCAGCAGCTTGGCAACAGGGATTGCAGATACGCAGTATTTT
TRBJ2-1 | . | . | TRBV10-1 | CASRGIGSANEQFF | TGCGCCAGCAGGGGTATAGGTAGCGCCAATGAGCAGTTCTTC
TRBJ1-2 | . | . | TRBV20-1 | CSHGQTYGYTF | TGCAGTCACGGACAGACTTATGGCTACACCTTC
TRBJ1-2 | . | . | TRBV11-3 | CASSRPERLTNYGYTF | TGTGCCAGCAGCCGCCCTGAAAGACTAACTAACTATGGCTACACCTTC
TRBJ1-2 | TRBD1 | . | TRBV28 | CASRTGGEPGYTF | TGTGCCAGCAGGACAGGGGGCGAACCTGGCTACACCTTC
TRBJ2-5 | . | . | TRBV5-3 | CARSLDFQETQYF | TGTGCCAGAAGCTTGGACTTCCAAGAGACCCAGTACTTC
TRBJ1-2 | . | . | TRBV7-2 | CASSLNPGYGYTF | TGTGCCAGCAGCTTAAACCCGGGCTATGGCTACACCTTC
TRBJ1-5 | . | . | TRBV2 | CASGIDHSNQPQHF | TGTGCCAGCGGGATAGACCATAGCAATCAGCCCCAGCATTTT
TRBJ1-6 | TRBD1 | . | TRBV7-3 | CASSSRTGATSPLHF | TGTGCCAGCAGCTCCAGGACAGGGGCAACATCACCCCTCCACTTT
TRBJ1-4 | . | . | TRBV7-2 | CASSPGRTGWEKLFF | TGTGCCAGCAGCCCCGGACGGACGGGCTGGGAAAAACTGTTTTTT
TRBJ2-5 | . | . | TRBV7-2 | CASSPRFRRRQETQYF | TGTGCCAGCAGCCCGCGTTTTAGGAGGCGCCAAGAGACCCAGTACTTC
TRBJ2-3 | . | . | TRBV7-3 | CASRSDGPADTQYF | TGTGCCAGCAGATCAGATGGGCCAGCAGATACGCAGTATTTT
TRBJ1-5 | . | . | TRBV6-6 | CASRPGTDSNQPQHF | TGTGCCAGCAGACCTGGGACGGATAGCAATCAGCCCCAGCATTTT
TRBJ2-2 | TRBD1 | . | TRBV5-6 | CASSLGQGNTGELFF | TGTGCCAGCAGCTTGGGACAGGGTAACACCGGGGAGCTGTTTTTT
TRBJ2-7 | TRBD2 | . | TRBV5-1 | CASSLVMRGALYEQYF | TGCGCCAGCAGCTTGGTTATGCGGGGGGCCCTCTACGAGCAGTACTTC
TRBJ2-1 | TRBD2 | . | TRBV4-2 | CASSLRTGAAGGHREQFF | TGTGCCAGCAGCCTCCGGACGGGGGCAGCGGGGGGGCACAGGGAGCAGTTCTTC
TRBJ1-2 | . | . | TRBV11-3 | CASSLNYNLGKTYGYTF | TGTGCCAGCAGCTTAAATTACAATCTCGGAAAGACCTATGGCTACACCTTC
TRBJ2-5 | . | . | TRBV4-1 | CASSQAETQYF | TGCGCCAGCAGCCAAGCAGAGACCCAGTACTTC
TRBJ1-1 | . | . | TRBV27 | CASSFGRGRTEAFF | TGTGCCAGCAGTTTCGGGAGAGGGAGGACTGAAGCTTTCTTT
TRBJ1-6 | . | . | TRBV13 | CASSMITGLIGSPLHF | TGTGCCAGCAGCATGATAACGGGGTTGATAGGATCACCCCTCCACTTT
TRBJ1-5 | . | . | TRBV6-1 | CASMSGRTSNQPQHF | TGTGCCAGCATGTCCGGCAGAACAAGCAATCAGCCCCAGCATTTT
TRBJ2-1 | TRBD1 | . | TRBV5-1 | CASSSRDRHYNEQFF | TGCGCCAGCAGCAGCCGGGACAGGCACTACAATGAGCAGTTCTTC
TRBJ1-6 | TRBD1 | . | TRBV6-6 | CASSLQGSGSPLHF | TGTGCCAGCAGCCTACAGGGGAGCGGTTCACCCCTCCACTTT
TRBJ2-7 | . | . | TRBV5-6 | CASQKGGSYEQYF | TGTGCCAGCCAAAAAGGGGGCTCCTACGAGCAGTACTTC
TRBJ1-3 | . | once | TRBV5-5 | CASSSGPGGDTIYF | TGTGCCAGCAGCTCCGGGCCGGGCGGTGACACCATATATTTT
TRBJ1-1 | . | . | TRBV9 | CASSVGPNTEAFF | TGTGCCAGCAGCGTAGGACCGAACACTGAAGCTTTCTTT
TRBJ1-5 | . | . | TRBV5-1 | CASSLLGGGQPQHF | TGCGCCAGCAGCTTATTGGGGGGTGGGCAGCCCCAGCATTTT
TRBJ1-2 | . | . | TRBV4-2 | CASSSDPTINYGYTF | TGTGCCAGCAGCTCAGACCCTACTATTAACTATGGCTACACCTTC
TRBJ1-3 | . | . | TRBV4-1 | CASSQESLGGSGNTIYF | TGCGCCAGCAGCCAAGAATCTCTGGGCGGGTCTGGAAACACCATATATTTT
TRBJ2-5 | TRBD1 | . | TRBV4-1 | CASSQGGGEDETQYF | TGCGCCAGCAGCCAAGGAGGGGGCGAGGATGAGACCCAGTACTTC
TRBJ1-1 | . | . | TRBV28 | CASSPYQGGEAFF | TGTGCCAGCAGTCCTTATCAAGGGGGGGAAGCTTTCTTT
TRBJ2-2 | TRBD1 | . | TRBV5-1 | CASSSGQATGELFF | TGCGCCAGCAGCTCGGGACAGGCCACCGGGGAGCTGTTTTTT
TRBJ1-2 | TRBD1 | . | TRBV29-1 | CSVAKTGIYGYTF | TGCAGCGTCGCCAAGACAGGGATCTATGGCTACACCTTC
TRBJ1-1 | . | . | TRBV5-1 | CASSLVSAPWGTEAFF | TGCGCCAGCAGCTTGGTCTCAGCACCTTGGGGCACTGAAGCTTTCTTT